The 10 T cell receptor beta chains in this list originate from one sample, sequenced in a study of blood T cells in healthy people across ages. The use of a sample-barcoded 5' primer and a J-beta primer mix characterized a second PCR of about 6 to 11 cycles. TCRdb processed the 5' RACE reads anew with MiXCR; each CDR3 protein has one entry. Among over a million distinct CDR3 sequences listed, more than 40% were seen once. Sequencing used blood. The receptors shown here come from a woman in her sixties or seventies in good health.

V and J are TRBV20-1 and TRBJ2-7, with D tentatively TRBD2 (6 bases). This CDR3 is 13 amino acids long. Germline values: CDR1 DFQATT, CDR2 SNEGSKA (reference sequence). Trimming pared 6 bases from V and 7 bases from J, leaving 19 bases between. The CDR3: CSASPREHGEQYF. In DNA form, the CDR3 reads TGCAGTGCCAGCCCCCGGGAGCACGGGGAGCAGTACTTC.

This clonotype occurred a few times. This sequence joins TRBV4-1 and TRBJ2-1; D gene ambiguous. Deletions cut 1 base from V and 15 bases from J, with 13 bases between. This CDR3 is built from 12 residues. Germline CDR1 MGHRA, CDR2 YSYEKL. In DNA form, the CDR3 reads TGCGCCAGCAGCCAAGGAAACTATGAAGTGTTCTTC. Its protein is CASSQGNYEVFF.

The V gene is TRBV7-9, the J gene TRBJ2-4; 7 bases are shared with TRBD1. CDR3 length: 17 residues. Per the germline V gene, CDR1 is SEHNR and CDR2 is FQNEAQ (reference sequence). V dropped 2 bases and J dropped 3; count of bases not matched to a gene: 10. The DNA for the CDR3 is TGTGCCAGCAGCTTACTGGACAGGACAATCGTCAAAAACATTCAGTACTTC. It codes for CASSLLDRTIVKNIQYF.

V gene TRBV12-3 or TRBV12-4 combines with J gene TRBJ2-5, with TRBD2 matching over 7 bases. The CDR3 runs 14 residues. Trimming at V came to 6 bases and at J to 2 bases, leaving 6 bases not matched to a gene. The CDR3 protein is CASSPLALQETQYF. CDR3 sequence (DNA): TGTGCCAGCAGCCCACTAGCGCTTCAAGAGACCCAGTACTTC.

The V gene is TRBV5-1, the J gene TRBJ1-5; D call uncertain. V was shortened by 7 bases and J by 2 bases, with 16 bases between the two germline ends. The CDR3 is made up of 15 amino acids. Germline V gene lookup returns CDR1 SGHRS and CDR2 YFSETQ. The CDR3 is CASGPDSTRNQPQHF. The CDR3 DNA is TGCGCCAGCGGTCCGGATTCTACGCGCAATCAGCCCCAGCATTTT.

The chain uses TRBV20-1 and TRBJ2-5; tentative D call: TRBD1 (6 bases). The CDR3 runs to 12 residues. Germline CDR1 DFQATT, CDR2 SNEGSKA (reference sequence). Trimming pared 5 bases from V and 5 bases from J, leaving 12 bases between. The CDR3: CSACYRVETQYF. In DNA form, the CDR3 reads TGCAGTGCTTGTTACAGGGTGGAGACCCAGTACTTC.

The chain links TRBV7-9 to TRBJ2-1; D not resolved. V dropped 5 bases and J dropped 3 bases, with 11 bases sitting between them. In germline, CDR1 is SEHNR, CDR2 FQNEAQ (reference sequence). The CDR3 consists of 14 residues. CDR3 sequence (DNA): TGTGCCAGCAGCGCCCGAGTAGTCTACAATGAGCAGTTCTTC. Protein sequence: CASSARVVYNEQFF.

On this clonotype itself: Relative to the germline gene, one junction end is altered; a read error may explain this. The V gene is TRBV29-1, the J gene TRBJ2-3; tentative D call: TRBD1 (5 bases). Germline-derived CDR1 and CDR2 are SQVTM and ANQGSEA. This CDR3 region has 15 residues. CDR3: CSGVDPRAGTETQYF. CDR3 coding DNA: TGCAGCGGAGTAGATCCCAGGGCCGGCACAGAGACGCAGTATTTT.

This clonotype was seen just once. The chain is built from TRBV10-1 and TRBJ2-3; possible D gene TRBD1, 6 bases. The CDR3 loop spans 14 amino acids. Germline values: CDR1 WNHNN, CDR2 SYGVQD (reference sequence). Trimming pared 7 bases from V and 5 bases from J, leaving 16 bases between. The CDR3 nucleotides are TGCGCCAGCACCCCCGGGACACATCAAGATACGCAGTATTTT. Residues: CASTPGTHQDTQYF.

The CDR3 is CASTERVSPDTQYF. The CDR3 region has the DNA TGTGCCAGCACCGAACGTGTCAGTCCAGATACGCAGTATTTT. The chain carries TRBV12-3 or TRBV12-4 and TRBJ2-3, with unresolved D. CDR3 length equals 14 residues. Trimming took off 7 bases at V and 4 bases at J, with 15 bases between the two ends.